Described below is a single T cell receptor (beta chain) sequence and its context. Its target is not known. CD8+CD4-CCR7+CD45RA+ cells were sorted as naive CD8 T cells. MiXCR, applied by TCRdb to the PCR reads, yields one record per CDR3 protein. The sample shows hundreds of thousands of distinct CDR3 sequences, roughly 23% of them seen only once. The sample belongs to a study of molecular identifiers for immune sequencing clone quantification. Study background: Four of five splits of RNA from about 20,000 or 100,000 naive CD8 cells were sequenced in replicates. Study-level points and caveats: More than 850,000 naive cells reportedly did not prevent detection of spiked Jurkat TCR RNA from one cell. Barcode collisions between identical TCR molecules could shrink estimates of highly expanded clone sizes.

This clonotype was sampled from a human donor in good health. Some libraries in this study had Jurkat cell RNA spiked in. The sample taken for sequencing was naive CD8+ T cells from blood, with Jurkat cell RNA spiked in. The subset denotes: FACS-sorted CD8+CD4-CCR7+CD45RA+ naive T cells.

CDR3 DNA: TGTGCCAGCAGCGCTGACAGGAACCTGAACACTGAAGCTTTCTTT. As protein: CASSADRNLNTEAFF. The chain uses TRBV6-5 and TRBJ1-1; D is possibly TRBD1 (6 bases). This CDR3 is built from 15 residues. Trimming removed 6 bases from V and 0 bases from J, with 14 bases in between. The germline V gene encodes CDR1 MNHEY and CDR2 SVGAGI.